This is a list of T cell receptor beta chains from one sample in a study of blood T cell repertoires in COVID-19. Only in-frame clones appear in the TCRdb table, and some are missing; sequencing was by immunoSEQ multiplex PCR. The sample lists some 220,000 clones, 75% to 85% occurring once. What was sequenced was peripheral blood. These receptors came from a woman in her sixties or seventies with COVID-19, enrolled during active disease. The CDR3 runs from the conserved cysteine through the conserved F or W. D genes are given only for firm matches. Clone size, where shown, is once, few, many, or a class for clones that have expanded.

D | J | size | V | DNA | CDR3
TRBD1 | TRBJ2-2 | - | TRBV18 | TGTGCCAGCTCACCTTTCCGGACAGGGAACACCGGGGAGCTGTTTTTT | CASSPFRTGNTGELFF
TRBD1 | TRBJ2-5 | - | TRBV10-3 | TGTGCCATCAGTGAGTGGGCAGGGGGCAGAAGAGAGACCCAGTACTTC | CAISEWAGGRRETQYF
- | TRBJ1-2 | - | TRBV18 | TGTGCCAGCTCACTATTAGACAGGAACTATGGCTACACCTTC | CASSLLDRNYGYTF
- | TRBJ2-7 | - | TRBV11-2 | TGTGCCAGCAGCTACCCACAGGGCGTGCAGTACTTC | CASSYPQGVQYF
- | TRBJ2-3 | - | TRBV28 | TGTGCCAGCAGGCCGACTAGTCCGGCAGATACGCAGTATTTT | CASRPTSPADTQYF
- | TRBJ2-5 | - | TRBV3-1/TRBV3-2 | TGTGCCAGCAGCCAAGATCTAAGAGGGAGCCAGTACTTC | CASSQDLRGSQYF
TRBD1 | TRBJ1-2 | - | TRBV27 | TGTGCCAGCAGTTTAAACAGGGGAGTCTCCTATGGCTACACCTTC | CASSLNRGVSYGYTF
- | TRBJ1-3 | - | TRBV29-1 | TGCAGCGTTGAATCGGTCCCCTCTGGAAACACCATATATTTT | CSVESVPSGNTIYF
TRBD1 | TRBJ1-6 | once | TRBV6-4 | TGTGCCAGCAGGGGACAGGGCGGTTCACCCCTCCACTTT | CASRGQGGSPLHF
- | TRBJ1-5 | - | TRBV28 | TGTGCCAGCAGTCAACAACAGCCCCAGCATTTT | CASSQQQPQHF
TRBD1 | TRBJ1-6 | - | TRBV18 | TGTGCCAGCTCACCCCTAGGACAGGGTGGGAACTCACCCCTCCACTTT | CASSPLGQGGNSPLHF
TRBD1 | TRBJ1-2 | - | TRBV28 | TGTGCCAGCAGTGCGAGGGGACAGGGGGCAGGCTATGGCTACACCTTC | CASSARGQGAGYGYTF
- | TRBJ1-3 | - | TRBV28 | TGTGCCAGCAGGGAGACGAGCTCTGGAAACACCATATATTTT | CASRETSSGNTIYF
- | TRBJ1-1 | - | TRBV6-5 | TGTGCCAGCAGTTACGGGCAGGGGTCGTCGACTGAAGCTTTCTTT | CASSYGQGSSTEAFF
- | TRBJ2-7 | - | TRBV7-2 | TGTGCCAGCAGCTTAGCTTCGGCGGGGCCCTACGAGCAGTACTTC | CASSLASAGPYEQYF
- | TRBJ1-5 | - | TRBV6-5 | TGTGCCAGCAGTTTAGGACAGAGCAATCAGCCCCAGCATTTT | CASSLGQSNQPQHF
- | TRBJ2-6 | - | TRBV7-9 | TGTTCTGGCAGGGGAAGCGGGGCCAACGTCCTGACTTTC | CSGRGSGANVLTF
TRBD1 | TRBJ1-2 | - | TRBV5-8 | TGTGCCAGCAGCCCGACAGGGGTCTATGGCTACACCTTC | CASSPTGVYGYTF
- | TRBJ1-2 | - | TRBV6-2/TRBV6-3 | TGTGCCAGCAGGCCTGCCACGCTATTCAACTATGGCTACACCTTC | CASRPATLFNYGYTF
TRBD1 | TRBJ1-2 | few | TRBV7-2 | TGTGCCAGCAGCCAGCTGGGACAGGATGTCCATGGCTACACCTTC | CASSQLGQDVHGYTF
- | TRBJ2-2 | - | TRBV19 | TGTGCCAGTCTACAGGGTGGGAAAACCGGGGAGCTGTTTTTT | CASLQGGKTGELFF
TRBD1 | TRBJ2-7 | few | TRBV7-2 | TGTGCCAGCAGTCCGGGTCACAGGGGCGGACGCGGGCGTACCTACGAGCAGTACTTC | CASSPGHRGGRGRTYEQYF
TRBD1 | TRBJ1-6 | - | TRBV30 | TGTGCCTGGAACCGGGACAGCGTCCGTGGTACCCTCCACTTT | CAWNRDSVRGTLHF
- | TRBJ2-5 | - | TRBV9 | TGTGCCAGCAGCGTTAGCGGAGGAGGTGGGGGATACCAAGAGACCCAGTACTTC | CASSVSGGGGGYQETQYF
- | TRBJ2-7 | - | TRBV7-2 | TGTGCCAGCAGCCCGTCAGGGGCGCATATCGAGCAGTACTTC | CASSPSGAHIEQYF
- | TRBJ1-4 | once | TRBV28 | TGTGCCAGCAGTTTGCAGGGTGGCAATGAAAAACTGTTTTTT | CASSLQGGNEKLFF
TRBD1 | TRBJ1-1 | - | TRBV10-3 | TGTGCCATCAGTGAGTCGGGACAGGGGACAAACACTGAAGCTTTCTTT | CAISESGQGTNTEAFF
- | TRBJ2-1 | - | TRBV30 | TGTGCCTGGAGTGTACGTGGGCTGAGCTCCTACAATGAGCAGTTCTTC | CAWSVRGLSSYNEQFF
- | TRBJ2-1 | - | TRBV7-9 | TGTGCCAGCAGCTTCCCCCGGGGAAGGGAGGTGATCAATGAGCAGTTCTTC | CASSFPRGREVINEQFF
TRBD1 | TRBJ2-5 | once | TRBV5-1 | TGCGCCAGCAGCTTCCACCCGGGACAGGGAGAGTGGGAGACCCAGTACTTC | CASSFHPGQGEWETQYF
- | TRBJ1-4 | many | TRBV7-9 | TGTGCCAGCAGCTTACCATCGACTGCAACTAATGAAAAACTGTTTTTT | CASSLPSTATNEKLFF
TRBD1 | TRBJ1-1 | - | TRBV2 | TGTGCCAGCAGTGGGGACAGGGCTGAAGCTTTCTTT | CASSGDRAEAFF
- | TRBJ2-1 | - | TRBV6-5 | TGTGCCAGCAGTTACTCCCCGAGGGCCTACAATGAGCAGTTCTTC | CASSYSPRAYNEQFF
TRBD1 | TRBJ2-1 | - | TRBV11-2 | TGTGCCAGCAGCGCTAGAACAGGGGCCCCTAATGAGCAGTTCTTC | CASSARTGAPNEQFF
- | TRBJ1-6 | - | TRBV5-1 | TGCGCCAGCAGCCCTCAGCCAGCGGGGGGAGATTCACCCCTCCACTTT | CASSPQPAGGDSPLHF
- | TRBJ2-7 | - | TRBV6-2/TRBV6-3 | TGTGCCAGCAGTTACTCGAGCAGGGTCCCAGGGGAGCAGTACTTC | CASSYSSRVPGEQYF
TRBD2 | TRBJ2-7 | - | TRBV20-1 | TGCAGTGCTAGTAAGCGGGAGGGACCGGGGGAGCAGTACTTC | CSASKREGPGEQYF
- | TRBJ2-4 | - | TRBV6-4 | TGTGCCAGCCCTCCACTAGCCGGTCCGGGAAACATTCAGTACTTC | CASPPLAGPGNIQYF
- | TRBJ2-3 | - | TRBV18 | TGTGCCAGCCTTAGAGTCTCAGATACGCAGTATTTT | CASLRVSDTQYF
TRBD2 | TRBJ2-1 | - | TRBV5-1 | TGCGCCAGCAGCTTCGGGACTAGCCACAGTGAGCAGTTCTTC | CASSFGTSHSEQFF
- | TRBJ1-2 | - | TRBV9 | TGTGCCAGCAGCCCTGTTCCAGGGATGACAAACTATGGCTACACCTTC | CASSPVPGMTNYGYTF
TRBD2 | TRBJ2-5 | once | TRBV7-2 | TGTGCCAGCAGCTCTTACGGGTACCGGACTAGCGGCCAAGAGACCCAGTACTTC | CASSSYGYRTSGQETQYF
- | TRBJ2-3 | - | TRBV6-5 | TGTGCCAGCAAATTAGCGGAGCCGAGCACAGATACGCAGTATTTT | CASKLAEPSTDTQYF
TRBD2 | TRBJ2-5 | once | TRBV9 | TGTGCCAGCAGCCCGGGACTAGCGGGAGAAGAGACCCAGTACTTC | CASSPGLAGEETQYF
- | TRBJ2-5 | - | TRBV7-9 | TGTGCCAGCAGCTTGCCGCGCGGGGCGGCCCAAGAGACCCAGTACTTC | CASSLPRGAAQETQYF
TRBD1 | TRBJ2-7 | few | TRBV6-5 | TGTGCCAGCAAGCGACAGGGGAAAGAGCAGTACTTC | CASKRQGKEQYF
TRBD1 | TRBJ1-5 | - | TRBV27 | TGTGCCAGCAGTTCACAGGGGGCGCTTAGCAATCAGCCCCAGCATTTT | CASSSQGALSNQPQHF
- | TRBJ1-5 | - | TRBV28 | TGTGCCAGCATCCGAGGCGGTACTCAGCCCCAGCATTTT | CASIRGGTQPQHF
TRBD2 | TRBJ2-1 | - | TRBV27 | TGTGCCAGCAGTCAAAGAAGCGGGAGGGGCTCCTACAATGAGCAGTTCTTC | CASSQRSGRGSYNEQFF
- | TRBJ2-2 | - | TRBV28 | TGTGCCAGCAGTTACGAGGGAGCAGAGACCGGGGAGCTGTTTTTT | CASSYEGAETGELFF
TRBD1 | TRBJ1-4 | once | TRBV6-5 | TGTGCCAGCAGTTGGACAGGCAGAGAAAAACTGTTTTTT | CASSWTGREKLFF
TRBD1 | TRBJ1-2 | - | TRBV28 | TGTGCCAGCAGTTTGCAGGGGACAGCTAACTATGGCTACACCTTC | CASSLQGTANYGYTF